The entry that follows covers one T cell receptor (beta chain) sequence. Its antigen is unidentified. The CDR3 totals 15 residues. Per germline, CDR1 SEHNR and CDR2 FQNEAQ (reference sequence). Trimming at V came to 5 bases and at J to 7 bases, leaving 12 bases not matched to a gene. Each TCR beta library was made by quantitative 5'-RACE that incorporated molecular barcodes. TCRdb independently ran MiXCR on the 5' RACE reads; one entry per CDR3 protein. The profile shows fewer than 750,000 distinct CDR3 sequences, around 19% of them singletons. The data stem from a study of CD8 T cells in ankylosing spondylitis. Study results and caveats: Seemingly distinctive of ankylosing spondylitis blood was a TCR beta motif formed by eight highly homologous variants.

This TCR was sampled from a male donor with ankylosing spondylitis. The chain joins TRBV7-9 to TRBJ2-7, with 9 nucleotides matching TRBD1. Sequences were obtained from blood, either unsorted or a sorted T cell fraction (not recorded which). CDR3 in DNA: TGTGCCAGCAGCCCCGGGGACAGGGTCGTGTCTGAGCAGTACTTC. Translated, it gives CASSPGDRVVSEQYF.